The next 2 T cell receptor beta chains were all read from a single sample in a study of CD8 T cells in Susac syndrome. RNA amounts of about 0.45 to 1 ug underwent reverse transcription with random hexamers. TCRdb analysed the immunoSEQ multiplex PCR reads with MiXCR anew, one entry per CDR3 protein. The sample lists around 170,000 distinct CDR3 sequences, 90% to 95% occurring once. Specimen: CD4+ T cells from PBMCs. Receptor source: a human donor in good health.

CDR3 DNA sequence: TGTGCCAGCGAAGGGGGAAATCAGCCCCAGCATTTT. Its translation: CASEGGNQPQHF. This chain uses TRBV2 with TRBJ1-5, with TRBD1 as a possible D gene (6 bases). V dropped 8 bases and J dropped 4 bases, with 9 bases sitting between them. The CDR3 is 12 residues long. Per the germline V gene, CDR1 is SNHLY and CDR2 is FYNNEI. The full variable domain, rest sourced from reference TRBV2 and TRBJ1-5, is EPEVTQTPSHQVTQMGQEVILRCVPISNHLYFYWYRQILGQKVEFLVSFYNNEISEKSEIFDDQFSVERPDGSNFTLKIRSTKLEDSAMYFCASEGGNQPQHFGDGTRLSIL.

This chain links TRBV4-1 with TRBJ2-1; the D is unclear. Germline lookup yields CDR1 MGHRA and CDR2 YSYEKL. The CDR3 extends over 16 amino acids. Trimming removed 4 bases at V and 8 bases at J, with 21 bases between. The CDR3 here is CASSRQERAVIDEQFF. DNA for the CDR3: TGCGCCAGCAGCCGACAAGAGCGTGCCGTGATCGATGAGCAGTTCTTC.